The rows below give T cell receptor beta chains drawn from one sample of a study of blood T cell repertoires in COVID-19. Clones were read by immunoSEQ multiplex PCR, and TCRdb kept only the in-frame ones, dropping some. The repertoire has around 270,000 clones, 80% to 90% of them found once; the top ten carry about 2.9%. The sample taken for sequencing was PBMCs or T cells enriched from blood (not recorded which). The receptors were sampled from a woman aged 40 to 55 who had been exposed to COVID-19. Each CDR3 is given with its conserved first and last residue. A D gene is named only where the DNA matches it firmly. Rows give clone size only sometimes, using once, few, many, or a class for an expanded clone.

NA TRBJ1-6 TRBV5-4 NA TGTGCCAGCAGCTTCTCAGATAATTCACCCCTCCACTTT CASSFSDNSPLHF
TRBD1 TRBJ1-5 TRBV18 NA TGTGCCAGCTCGCCGGAGGACAGGGCAGCGATTAGCAATCAGCCCCAGCATTTT CASSPEDRAAISNQPQHF
TRBD2 TRBJ2-1 TRBV19 NA TGTGCCAGTAGTCCAAGACTAGCGGGAGGATGGTTTGAGCAGTTCTTC CASSPRLAGGWFEQFF
NA TRBJ1-5 TRBV28 NA TGTGCCAGCAGGTCGGGGTCTCAGCCCCAGCATTTT CASRSGSQPQHF
NA TRBJ1-1 TRBV29-1 NA TGCAGCGTTGGGTTTTCGGCGGGGACTGAAGCTTTCTTT CSVGFSAGTEAFF
TRBD2 TRBJ2-1 TRBV7-2 NA TGTGCCAGCAGCTTATCGACTAGCGGGAGGCACGGGCAGTTCTTC CASSLSTSGRHGQFF
TRBD2 TRBJ2-4 TRBV15 NA TGTGCCACCAGCAGAGCGGGAGGTGCCAAAAACATTCAGTACTTC CATSRAGGAKNIQYF
TRBD2 TRBJ2-3 TRBV27 NA TGTGCCAGCAGTTTCTCCCTAGCGGGGGCTATTGGTGCAGATACGCAGTATTTT CASSFSLAGAIGADTQYF
TRBD1 TRBJ2-3 TRBV13 NA TGTGCCAGCAGCGGCTCCGGGACAGGGAATACAGATACGCAGTATTTT CASSGSGTGNTDTQYF
TRBD1 TRBJ1-4 TRBV28 once TGTGCCAGCAGTTTCTCCAGGGGGTTTGGTGAAAAACTGTTTTTT CASSFSRGFGEKLFF
NA TRBJ2-1 TRBV24-1 NA TGTGCCACCAGTGATCGCAATACGACCGGGAGTAGCGTCGATGAGCAGTTCTTC CATSDRNTTGSSVDEQFF
NA TRBJ1-4 TRBV11-2 NA TGTGCCAGCAGCGTCTTAGCTGAAAAACTGTTTTTT CASSVLAEKLFF
TRBD2 TRBJ2-2 TRBV4-3 NA TGCGCCAGCAGCCAACAGATTAGCGGGGGGGCGGCCGGGGAGCTGTTTTTT CASSQQISGGAAGELFF
NA TRBJ2-3 TRBV10-3 NA TGTGCCATCAGTGAGTCCAGCGGTTTGGGCACAGATACGCAGTATTTT CAISESSGLGTDTQYF
NA TRBJ2-1 TRBV2 NA TGTGCCAGCAGCGTTGGACTGCCGAGCTCCTACAATGAGCAGTTCTTC CASSVGLPSSYNEQFF
NA TRBJ2-2 TRBV6-1 NA TGTGCCAGCAGTGAATCCGGGGTGGTCGAGCTGTTTTTT CASSESGVVELFF
TRBD1 TRBJ1-2 TRBV10-3 NA TGTGCCATCGTGTCAGGGGGCGGTTCGGCTAAGGCCTTC CAIVSGGGSAKAF
NA TRBJ1-3 TRBV12-3/TRBV12-4 NA TGTGCCAGCAGTTTAGAGGAGGGAAACACCATATATTTT CASSLEEGNTIYF
NA TRBJ1-2 TRBV4-3 NA TGCGCCAGCAGCCAAGAAGCGGTTGGTGGCTACACCTTC CASSQEAVGGYTF
NA TRBJ1-1 TRBV7-3 NA TGTGCCAGCAGCTTATTAGGGGACACTGAAGCTTTCTTT CASSLLGDTEAFF
NA TRBJ2-3 TRBV9 few TGTGCCAGCAGCGTAGGGGTGGGGGGATCCACAGATACGCAGTATTTT CASSVGVGGSTDTQYF
NA TRBJ1-2 TRBV12-3/TRBV12-4 few TGTGCCAGCAGTTTGTCCAGGAATCCTGGCTACACCTTC CASSLSRNPGYTF
TRBD1 TRBJ1-5 TRBV6-6 few TGTGCCAGCAGGGACAGGGGGCATAGCAATCAGCCCCAGCATTTT CASRDRGHSNQPQHF
NA TRBJ1-2 TRBV29-1 NA TGCAGCGTTGCACAGGACTATGGCTACACCTTC CSVAQDYGYTF
NA TRBJ2-7 TRBV6-6 few TGTGCCAGCAGTTACGGCATCCCAGGTACCTACGAGCAGTACTTC CASSYGIPGTYEQYF
NA TRBJ2-1 TRBV6-6 once TGTGCCAGCAGTTACTCGAGGAATAATGAGCAGTTCTTC CASSYSRNNEQFF
NA TRBJ2-5 TRBV10-3 NA TGTGCCATCAGCCGGCGTTCGGGACAAGAGACCCAGTACTTC CAISRRSGQETQYF
NA TRBJ2-2 TRBV6-6 NA TGTGCCAGCACTTCCCAGGGTCTCGTCAACACCGGGGAGCTGTTTTTT CASTSQGLVNTGELFF
TRBD2 TRBJ2-1 TRBV5-4 NA TGTGCCAGCAGCTTGCTTACAGCGGGGGGGCGGGAGCAGTTCTTC CASSLLTAGGREQFF
NA TRBJ1-5 TRBV7-2 once TGTGCCAGCAGCTTTTCTGCAGGGGTCAATCAGCCCCAGCATTTT CASSFSAGVNQPQHF
NA TRBJ1-2 TRBV28 NA TGTGCCAGCAGTGGCAACTATGGCTACACCTTC CASSGNYGYTF
TRBD2 TRBJ2-5 TRBV7-2 NA TGTGCCAGCAGCTTGAGACTAGCGGGGTGGGGAGAGACCCAGTACTTC CASSLRLAGWGETQYF
NA TRBJ2-2 TRBV6-4 NA TGTGCCAGCAGCCCAACAGGCACCCGGAACACCGGGGAGCTGTTTTTT CASSPTGTRNTGELFF
TRBD1 TRBJ1-2 TRBV11-2 NA TGTGCCAGCAGCTCCCGGCACCCAGGGGGTTTATATTATGGCTACACCTTC CASSSRHPGGLYYGYTF
TRBD1 TRBJ2-7 TRBV4-3 NA TGCGCCAGCAGCCAGGGACAGGGGGACTACTACGAGCAGTACTTC CASSQGQGDYYEQYF
NA TRBJ1-2 TRBV7-9 many TGTGCCAGCAGCTCCTCTGGGGGCCGGGGAGCTGGCTACACCTTC CASSSSGGRGAGYTF
NA TRBJ1-2 TRBV28 NA TGTGCCAGCAGTTCGACTGAAAAAAACTATGGCTACACCTTC CASSSTEKNYGYTF
TRBD2 TRBJ2-1 TRBV28 NA TGTGCCAGCAGTTCGTCCGGCGGGAGGGCTTGGGGTGAGCAGTTCTTC CASSSSGGRAWGEQFF
NA TRBJ1-5 TRBV6-2/TRBV6-3 NA TGTGCCAGCAGTTACTCGGCAGGCCAGCCCCAGCATTTT CASSYSAGQPQHF
TRBD1 TRBJ2-1 TRBV19 NA TGTGCCAGTAGCCCGACTCAGGGGGCAGGTACCAATGAGCAGTTCTTC CASSPTQGAGTNEQFF
NA TRBJ2-1 TRBV19 NA TGTGCCAGTAGTATATCAAATGAGCAGTTCTTC CASSISNEQFF
NA TRBJ1-1 TRBV28 NA TGTGCCAGCAGTTTAGGGGGGGCGGAGAATACTGAAGCTTTCTTT CASSLGGAENTEAFF
TRBD2 TRBJ2-3 TRBV7-2 NA TGTGCCAGCAGCTTCGTAGCGGGGAGCACAGATACGCAGTATTTT CASSFVAGSTDTQYF
NA TRBJ2-3 TRBV14 NA TGTGCCAGCAGCCTCTTAAACACAGATACGCAGTATTTT CASSLLNTDTQYF
NA TRBJ2-1 TRBV12-3/TRBV12-4 once TGTGCCAGCTTGGCAGCGGCCTACAATGAGCAGTTCTTC CASLAAAYNEQFF
NA TRBJ1-1 TRBV2 few TGTGCCAGCAGCGCGGCGGGCACTGAAGCTTTCTTT CASSAAGTEAFF
TRBD1 TRBJ2-1 TRBV30 NA TGTGCCTGCAACCGGGACAGCCTAAGAAATGAGCAGTTCTTC CACNRDSLRNEQFF
NA TRBJ2-3 TRBV29-1 few TGCAGCGTTGACGGTCGTCTGAAGAGATACACAGATACGCAGTATTTT CSVDGRLKRYTDTQYF
NA TRBJ2-2 TRBV7-9 once TGTGCCAGCAGCTTCTCCCCACAGGGTCACGCGAACACCGGGGAGCTGTTTTTT CASSFSPQGHANTGELFF
NA TRBJ1-1 TRBV4-2 NA TGTGCCAGCAGCCACTCACAGGCGGTGAACACTGAAGCTTTCTTT CASSHSQAVNTEAFF
NA TRBJ1-1 TRBV18 NA TGTGCCAGCTCCCCAAAGAGACAGCTTGAAGCTTTCTTT CASSPKRQLEAFF
TRBD1 TRBJ1-4 TRBV7-9 NA TGTGCCAGCAGCCATAAAGGAGGGGGCGCGTTGAATGAAAAACTGTTTTTT CASSHKGGGALNEKLFF
NA TRBJ1-2 TRBV18 NA TGTGCCAGCTCATCCGGACGGGAGGGCTATGGCTACACCTTC CASSSGREGYGYTF
TRBD1 TRBJ2-7 TRBV6-5 few TGTGCCAGCAGTTACTCTGCGGGACAGGGTTTGGCCGAGCAGTACTTC CASSYSAGQGLAEQYF